The 9 T cell receptor beta chains in this list originate from one sample, sequenced in a study of CD8 T cells in Susac syndrome. A quantity of about 0.5 to 1 ug RNA underwent reverse transcription using random hexamers. TCRdb reanalysed the immunoSEQ multiplex PCR reads using MiXCR and keeps one entry per CDR3 protein. The sample gives roughly 190,000 distinct CDR3 sequences, 75% to 95% of which show up once; around 0.1% is in the top ten. Sequenced input: CD4+ T cells from PBMCs. These receptors originate from a human donor with Susac syndrome.

The chain combines TRBV5-6 with TRBJ2-3; 10 bases are a match to TRBD1. Germline-derived CDR1 and CDR2 are SGHDT and YYEEEE. V lost 6 bases and J lost 3; bases outside the gene matches: 4. The CDR3 is 14 residues long. CDR3: CASTDRGQTDTQYF. The CDR3 nucleotides read TGTGCCAGCACCGACAGGGGGCAGACAGATACGCAGTATTTT.

V gene TRBV6-5 combines with J gene TRBJ2-1; D is possibly TRBD2 (6 bases). Germline CDR1 reads MNHEY; CDR2 reads SVGAGI. V was trimmed by 5 bases and J by 0 bases, leaving 11 bases between them. CDR3 size: 15 residues. CDR3 amino acids: CASSPPGLSYNEQFF. The CDR3 region has the DNA TGTGCCAGCAGTCCGCCGGGACTCTCCTACAATGAGCAGTTCTTC.

The V gene is TRBV7-2, the J gene TRBJ2-7; D perhaps matches TRBD2 (5 bases). V dropped 2 bases and J dropped 2 bases, with 13 bases sitting between them. In germline, CDR1 is SGHTA, CDR2 FQGNSA. CDR3 length: 15 amino acids. This CDR3 reads CASSLSASGTYEQYF. CDR3 coding DNA: TGTGCCAGCAGCTTATCAGCCTCGGGAACCTACGAGCAGTACTTC. Using reference TRBV7-2 and TRBJ2-7 for the parts outside the CDR3, the full variable domain is GAGVSQSPSNKVTEKGKDVELRCDPISGHTALYWYRQSLGQGLEFLIYFQGNSAPDKSGLPSDRFSAERTGGSVSTLTIQRTQQEDSAVYLCASSLSASGTYEQYFGPGTRLTVT.

The chain is built from TRBV3-1 and TRBJ1-2; no clear D. V was trimmed by 1 base and J by 4 bases, leaving 7 bases between them. Per germline, CDR1 LGHDT and CDR2 YNNKEL (reference sequence). The CDR3 covers 13 residues. The CDR3 loop reads CASSQVPSYGYTF. The CDR3 DNA sequence: TGTGCCAGCAGCCAAGTCCCCAGCTATGGCTACACCTTC.

This sequence joins TRBV7-9 and TRBJ1-4; 9 bases fit TRBD1. Germline CDR1 and CDR2: SEHNR and FQNEAQ (reference sequence). Trimming removed 5 bases from V and 3 bases from J; junction bases left unmatched: 4. The CDR3 totals 15 residues. In DNA form, the CDR3 reads TGTGCCAGCAGCCTCGGGACAGGGTCTAATGAAAAACTGTTTTTT. Translated, it gives CASSLGTGSNEKLFF. The full variable domain, its missing parts supplied by reference TRBV7-9 and TRBJ1-4, is DTGVSQNPRHKITKRGQNVTFRCDPISEHNRLYWYRQTLGQGPEFLTYFQNEAQLEKSRLLSDRFSAERPKGSFSTLEIQRTEQGDSAMYLCASSLGTGSNEKLFFGSGTQLSVL.

The J gene is TRBJ2-7, the V gene TRBV29-1, with D unclear. This CDR3 spans 10 amino acids. Germline V lookup: CDR1 SQVTM, CDR2 ANQGSEA. The V gene lost 4 bases and the J gene lost 8 bases, with 9 bases spanning the gap. The CDR3 spells CSVGAEQQYF. The CDR3 DNA reads as TGCAGCGTTGGGGCGGAGCAGCAGTACTTC.

The gene calls are TRBV7-8 and TRBJ2-1; tentatively, D is TRBD2 (7 bases). With 6 bases removed from V and 6 bases from J, the gap between germline ends came to 24 bases. Germline values: CDR1 SGHVS, CDR2 FQNEAQ. There are 17 residues in the CDR3. The CDR3 bases are TGTGCCAGCAGTATAGGGGGGGTCCTTCACGAAAGCAATGAGCAGTTCTTC. Amino acid sequence: CASSIGGVLHESNEQFF.

A few counts support this clonotype. The chain employs TRBV6-5 and TRBJ1-1; D unresolved. V lost 6 bases to trimming and J lost 2 bases, with 10 bases between them. The CDR3 covers 13 residues. From germline, CDR1 is MNHEY and CDR2 SVGAGI. The CDR3 DNA is TGTGCCAGCAGCCCCCGACTCAACACTGAAGCTTTCTTT. It is translated as CASSPRLNTEAFF.

CDR3 region: CASSFPGQWDNEQFF. The CDR3 nucleotides are TGTGCCAGCAGCTTCCCGGGACAGTGGGACAATGAGCAGTTCTTC. This rearrangement joins TRBV7-9 to TRBJ2-1; TRBD1 aligns across 7 bases. Trimming at V came to 3 bases and at J to 5 bases, leaving 7 bases not matched to a gene. CDR3 length: 15 residues. Germline CDR1 SEHNR, CDR2 FQNEAQ (reference sequence).